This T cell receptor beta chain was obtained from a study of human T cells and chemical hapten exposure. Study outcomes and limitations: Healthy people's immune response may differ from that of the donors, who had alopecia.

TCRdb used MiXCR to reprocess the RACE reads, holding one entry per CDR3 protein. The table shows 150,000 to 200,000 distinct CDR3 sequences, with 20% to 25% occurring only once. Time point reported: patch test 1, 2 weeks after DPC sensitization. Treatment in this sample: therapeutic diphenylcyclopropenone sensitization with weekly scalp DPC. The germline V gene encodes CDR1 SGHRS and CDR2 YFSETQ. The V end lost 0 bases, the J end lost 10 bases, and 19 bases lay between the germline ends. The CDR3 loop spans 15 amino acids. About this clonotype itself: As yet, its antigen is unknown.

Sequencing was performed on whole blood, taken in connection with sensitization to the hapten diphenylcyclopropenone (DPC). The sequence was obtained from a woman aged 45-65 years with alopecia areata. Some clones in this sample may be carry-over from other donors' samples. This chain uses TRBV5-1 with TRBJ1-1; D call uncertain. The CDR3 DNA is TGCGCCAGCAGCTTGGAGTCGACACCGGGCCGGCGAGCTTTCTTT. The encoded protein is CASSLESTPGRRAFF.